Here is one T cell receptor beta chain with its context. No antigen is known for it. No quality values exist for individual bases; no much larger clone is one base distant. The data stem from a study of T-cell memory formation after mild COVID-19 (dated by TCRdb to the early 2020s). Background on the whole study: TCR sequence clusters from the two donors were found to be largely donor specific. Two young, previously healthy adult volunteers made up the cohort, one male and one female. Longitudinal TCRalpha and TCRbeta repertoire sequencing tracked T-cell clones expanding and contracting after mild COVID-19 in a couple of donors. General study outcomes and caveats: The study included only two mild cases, and larger cohorts that include severe cases with pre-infection samples were judged to be necessary. Whether the second-wave clones peaking on day 37 were SARS-CoV-2 specific was not confirmed. Some responding clones were found in pre-infection memory, which suggests that pre-existing cross-reactive memory T cells took part in the SARS-CoV-2 response. From day 15 to 85, contracting clones showed balanced CD4/CD8 phenotypes, whereas a second wave of clones that expanded from day 15 to 37 leaned towards CD4+. Contracting CD4+ clones were located mainly in the CM and EM memory subsets, whereas CD8+ clones were found to be enriched in EMRA.

Sequencing relied on an Illumina NovaSeq 6000. cDNA libraries for TCRalpha and TCRbeta were prepared by 5'RACE using constant-segment primers, with sample barcodes and unique molecular identifiers added. Trizol reagent was used to extract RNA from every sample. The libraries were amplified in two PCR steps, and the second step added a second sample barcode and Illumina TruSeq adapters. Sequencing of libraries was performed on an Illumina NovaSeq with 2 x 150 bp paired-end reads. The original methods were these. Reads were demultiplexed and collapsed into UMI-guided consensus sequences with migec v1.2.7. Using mixcr v2.1.11, UMI consensuses were aligned to TRA and TRB V and J templates and then assembled into clonotypes. A clonotype was counted as expanded or contracted only if both edgeR and NoisET called the change significant, with noise models trained on biological replicates. For edgeR calls, the cutoffs were a false discovery rate-adjusted p below 0.01 and a log2 fold-change threshold of 1. As an exploratory analysis of dynamics, max-normalized trajectories of the 1000 most abundant clonotypes were examined by PCA with hierarchical clustering. The CD4 or CD8 phenotype of responding clones was assigned using the separately sequenced CD4+ and CD8+ repertoires. TCRdb reanalyzed the raw reads on its own, using fastp at Q25 for trimming and MiXCR for clone calling, and kept in-frame beta chains. Every entry covers one CDR3 protein and lists the most common genes and DNA from its rows. TCRdb, not the original authors, processed these V and J calls. Present in this sample are 110,000 to 150,000 distinct CDR3 sequences, 11% to 15% of which were seen just once. The ten largest clones add up to about 26% of the sample.

From cysteine to phenylalanine, the CDR3 is 16 amino acids long. The entry retains the CDR3 DNA only, 48 bases that are in frame from base 1. Via the germline V gene (reference sequence), CDR1 is MNHNY and CDR2 SVGAGI. Between the V and J ends, shortened by 6 bases and 8 bases respectively, the junction contains 23 bases. PBMCs were isolated by Ficoll-Paque density gradient centrifugation. The specimen sequenced was PBMCs or a T cell subset sorted from them (not recorded which). The receptor comes from an adult woman who had mild COVID-19 (a few samples of this study predate the infection). The sample titles of this study are shuffled in the database, so cell type and time point are left out; the donor was told from shared clones. Here the chain combines TRBV6-6 and TRBJ2-1; the D gene is unclear. The nucleotides are TGTGCCAGCAGCCTCCATGCCGAGGAGCTCTGGGATGAGCAGTTCTTC. This is translated as CASSLHAEELWDEQFF.